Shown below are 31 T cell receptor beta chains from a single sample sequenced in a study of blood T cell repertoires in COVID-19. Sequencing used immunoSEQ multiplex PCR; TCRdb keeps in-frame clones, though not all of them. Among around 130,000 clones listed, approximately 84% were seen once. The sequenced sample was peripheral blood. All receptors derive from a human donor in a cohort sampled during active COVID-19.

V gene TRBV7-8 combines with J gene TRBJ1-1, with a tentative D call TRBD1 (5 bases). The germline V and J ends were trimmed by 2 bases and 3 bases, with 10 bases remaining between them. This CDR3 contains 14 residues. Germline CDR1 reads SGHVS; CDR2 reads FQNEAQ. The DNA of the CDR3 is TGTGCCAGCAGCTTATATCAGGGCCACACTGAAGCTTTCTTT. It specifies CASSLYQGHTEAFF.

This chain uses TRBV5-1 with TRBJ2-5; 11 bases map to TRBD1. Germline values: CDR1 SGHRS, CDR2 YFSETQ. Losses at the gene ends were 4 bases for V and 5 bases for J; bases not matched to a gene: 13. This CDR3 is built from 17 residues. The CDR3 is CASSLPGQGGFGETQYF. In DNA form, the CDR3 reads TGCGCCAGCAGCCTCCCGGGACAGGGGGGCTTTGGGGAGACCCAGTACTTC.

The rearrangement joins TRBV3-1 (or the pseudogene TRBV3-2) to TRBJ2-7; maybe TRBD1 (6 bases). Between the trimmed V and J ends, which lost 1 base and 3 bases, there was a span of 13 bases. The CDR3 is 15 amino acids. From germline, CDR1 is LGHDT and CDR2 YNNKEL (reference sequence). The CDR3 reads CASSQARGGIYEQYF. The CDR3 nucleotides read TGTGCCAGCAGCCAAGCTCGAGGGGGAATCTACGAGCAGTACTTC.

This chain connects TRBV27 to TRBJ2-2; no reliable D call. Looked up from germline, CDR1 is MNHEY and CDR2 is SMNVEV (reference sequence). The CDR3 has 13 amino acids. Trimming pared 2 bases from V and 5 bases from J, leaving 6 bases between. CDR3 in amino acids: CASSLSPTGELFF. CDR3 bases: TGTGCCAGCAGTTTAAGCCCAACCGGGGAGCTGTTTTTT.

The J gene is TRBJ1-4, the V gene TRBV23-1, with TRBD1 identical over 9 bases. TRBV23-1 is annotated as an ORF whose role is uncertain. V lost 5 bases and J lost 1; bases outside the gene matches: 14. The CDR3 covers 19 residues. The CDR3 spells CASSDTKPGQGGTNEKLFF. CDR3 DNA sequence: TGCGCCAGCAGTGACACTAAACCGGGACAGGGTGGAACTAATGAAAAACTGTTTTTT.

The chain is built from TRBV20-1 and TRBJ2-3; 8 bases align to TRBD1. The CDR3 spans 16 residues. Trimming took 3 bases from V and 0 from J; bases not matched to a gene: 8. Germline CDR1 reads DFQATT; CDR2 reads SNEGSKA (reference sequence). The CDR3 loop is CSASPRGRESTDTQYF. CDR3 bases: TGCAGTGCTAGTCCCAGGGGGCGGGAAAGCACAGATACGCAGTATTTT.

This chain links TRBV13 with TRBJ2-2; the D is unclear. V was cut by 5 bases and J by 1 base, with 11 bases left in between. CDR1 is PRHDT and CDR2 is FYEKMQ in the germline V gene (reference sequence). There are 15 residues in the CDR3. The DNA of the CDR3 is TGTGCCAGCAGCCCCCTTGACAAGAACACCGGGGAGCTGTTTTTT. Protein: CASSPLDKNTGELFF.

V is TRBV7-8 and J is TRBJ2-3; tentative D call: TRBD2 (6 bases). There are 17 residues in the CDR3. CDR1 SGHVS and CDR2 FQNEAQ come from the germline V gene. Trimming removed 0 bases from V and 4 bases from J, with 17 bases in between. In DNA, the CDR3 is TGTGCCAGCAGCTTAGCGTCAGCGGGTGGGGGGTCAGATACGCAGTATTTT. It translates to CASSLASAGGGSDTQYF.

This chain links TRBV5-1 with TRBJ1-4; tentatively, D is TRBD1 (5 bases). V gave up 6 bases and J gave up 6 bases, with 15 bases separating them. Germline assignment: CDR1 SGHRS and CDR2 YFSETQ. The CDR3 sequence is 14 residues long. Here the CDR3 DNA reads TGCGCCAGCAAGCCGGGCAGGGCGGATGAAAAACTGTTTTTT. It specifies CASKPGRADEKLFF.

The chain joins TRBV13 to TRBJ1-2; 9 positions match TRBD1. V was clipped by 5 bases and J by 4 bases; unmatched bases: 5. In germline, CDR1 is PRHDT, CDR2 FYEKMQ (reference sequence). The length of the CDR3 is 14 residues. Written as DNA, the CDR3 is TGTGCCAGCAGCCTTGGGACAGGGACCTATGGCTACACCTTC. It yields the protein CASSLGTGTYGYTF.

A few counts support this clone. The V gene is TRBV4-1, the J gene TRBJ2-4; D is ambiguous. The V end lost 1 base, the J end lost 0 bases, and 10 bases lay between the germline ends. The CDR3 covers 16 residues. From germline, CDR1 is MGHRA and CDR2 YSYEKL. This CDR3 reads CASSQVNGLAKNIQYF. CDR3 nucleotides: TGCGCCAGCAGCCAAGTTAACGGTCTAGCCAAAAACATTCAGTACTTC.

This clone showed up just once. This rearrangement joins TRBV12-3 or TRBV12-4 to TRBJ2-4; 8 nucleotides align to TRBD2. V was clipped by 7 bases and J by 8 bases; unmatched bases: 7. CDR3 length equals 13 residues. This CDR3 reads CASNSGGRYIQYF. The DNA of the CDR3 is TGTGCCAGCAATTCGGGGGGGCGGTACATTCAGTACTTC.

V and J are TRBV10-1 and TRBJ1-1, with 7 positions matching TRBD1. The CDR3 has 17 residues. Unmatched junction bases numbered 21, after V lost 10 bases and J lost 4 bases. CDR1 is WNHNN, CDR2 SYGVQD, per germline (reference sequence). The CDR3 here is CATPTGTGYWRATEAFF. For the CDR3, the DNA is TGCGCCACCCCGACAGGGACGGGTTATTGGAGGGCCACTGAAGCTTTCTTT.

DNA for the CDR3: TGTGCCAGCAGCTCTTGGGGGGGGCCATACGAGCAGTACTTC. Translation gives CASSSWGGPYEQYF. The genes are TRBV7-2 and TRBJ2-7; D may be TRBD2 (7 bases). The V end was cut by 4 bases, the J end by 4 bases, with 14 bases between. CDR1 is SGHTA, CDR2 FQGNSA, per germline. The CDR3 is 14 amino acids.

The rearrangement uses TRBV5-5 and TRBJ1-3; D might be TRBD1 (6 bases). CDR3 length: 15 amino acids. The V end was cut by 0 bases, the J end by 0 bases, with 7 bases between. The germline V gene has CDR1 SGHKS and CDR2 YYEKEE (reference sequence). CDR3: CASSLEQGSGNTIYF. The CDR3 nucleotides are TGTGCCAGCAGCTTGGAACAGGGCTCTGGAAACACCATATATTTT.

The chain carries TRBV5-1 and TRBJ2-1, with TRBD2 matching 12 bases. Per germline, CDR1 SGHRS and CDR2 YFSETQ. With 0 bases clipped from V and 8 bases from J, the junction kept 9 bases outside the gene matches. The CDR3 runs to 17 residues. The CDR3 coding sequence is TGCGCCAGCAGCTTGGCGGCTAGCGGGGGGGCCGGGGATGAGCAGTTCTTC. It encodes CASSLAASGGAGDEQFF.

Here the CDR3 reads CASSQGAYGYTF. The CDR3 bases are TGTGCCAGCTCACAGGGGGCGTATGGCTACACCTTC. The rearrangement links TRBV18 to TRBJ1-2, with 7 bases fitting TRBD1. Trimming cost V 4 bases and J 5 bases; bases outside gene matches: 1. Germline V CDR1 and CDR2: KGHSH, LQKENI. This CDR3 comprises 12 residues.

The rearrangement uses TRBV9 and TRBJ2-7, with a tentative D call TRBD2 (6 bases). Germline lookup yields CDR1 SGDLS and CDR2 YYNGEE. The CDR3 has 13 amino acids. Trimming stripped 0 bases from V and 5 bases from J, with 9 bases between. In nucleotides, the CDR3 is TGTGCCAGCAGCGTAGAGACTAGAGACGAGCAGTACTTC. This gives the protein CASSVETRDEQYF.

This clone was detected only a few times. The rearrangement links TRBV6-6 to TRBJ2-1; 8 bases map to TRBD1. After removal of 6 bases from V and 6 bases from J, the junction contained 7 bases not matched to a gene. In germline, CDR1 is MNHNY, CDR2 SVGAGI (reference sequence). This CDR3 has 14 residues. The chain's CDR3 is CASRPGTGGNEQFF. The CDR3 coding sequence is TGTGCCAGCAGACCCGGGACAGGAGGCAATGAGCAGTTCTTC.

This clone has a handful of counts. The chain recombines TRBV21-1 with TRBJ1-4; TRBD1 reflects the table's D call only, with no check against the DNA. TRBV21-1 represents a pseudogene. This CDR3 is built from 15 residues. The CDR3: CASSTDRAANEKLFF. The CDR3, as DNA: TGTGCCAGCAGCACCGACAGGGCAGCTAATGAAAAACTGTTTTTT.

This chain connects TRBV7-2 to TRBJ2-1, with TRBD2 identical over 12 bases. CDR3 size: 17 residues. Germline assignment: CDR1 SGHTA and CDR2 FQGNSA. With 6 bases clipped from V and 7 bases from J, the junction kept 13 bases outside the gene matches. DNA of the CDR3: TGTGCCAGCAGGTGGGCCCTAGCGGGGGGGATGAGGAATGAGCAGTTCTTC. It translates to CASRWALAGGMRNEQFF.

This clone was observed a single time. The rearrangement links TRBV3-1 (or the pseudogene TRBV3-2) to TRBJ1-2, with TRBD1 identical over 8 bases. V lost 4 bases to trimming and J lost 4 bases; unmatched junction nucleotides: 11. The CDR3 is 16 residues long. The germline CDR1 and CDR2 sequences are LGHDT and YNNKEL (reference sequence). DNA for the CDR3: TGTGCCAGCAGCCGGGGATCTGGACAGGGCAGCTATGGCTACACCTTC. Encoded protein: CASSRGSGQGSYGYTF.

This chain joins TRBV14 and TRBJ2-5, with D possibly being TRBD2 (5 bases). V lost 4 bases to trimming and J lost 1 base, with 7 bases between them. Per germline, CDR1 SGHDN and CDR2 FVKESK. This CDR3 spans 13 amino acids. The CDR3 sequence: CASSPGIQETQYF. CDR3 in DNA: TGTGCCAGCAGCCCGGGAATCCAAGAGACCCAGTACTTC.

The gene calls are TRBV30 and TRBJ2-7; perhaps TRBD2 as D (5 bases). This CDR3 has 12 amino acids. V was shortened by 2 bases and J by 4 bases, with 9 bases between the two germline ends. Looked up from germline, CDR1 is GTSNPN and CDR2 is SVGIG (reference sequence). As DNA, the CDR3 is TGTGCCTGGAGTCTCGGGGTGTACGAGCAGTACTTC. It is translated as CAWSLGVYEQYF. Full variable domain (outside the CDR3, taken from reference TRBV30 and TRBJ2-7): SQTIHQWPATLVQPVGSPLSLECTVEGTSNPNLYWYRQAAGRGLQLLFYSVGIGQISSEVPQNLSASRPQDRQFILSSKKLLLSDSGFYLCAWSLGVYEQYFGPGTRLTVT.

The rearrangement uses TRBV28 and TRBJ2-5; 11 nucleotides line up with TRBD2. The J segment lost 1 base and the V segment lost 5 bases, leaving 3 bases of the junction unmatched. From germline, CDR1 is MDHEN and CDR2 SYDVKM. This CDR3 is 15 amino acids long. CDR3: CASSLLAGGQETQYF. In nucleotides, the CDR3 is TGTGCCAGCAGTCTCCTAGCGGGGGGCCAAGAGACCCAGTACTTC.

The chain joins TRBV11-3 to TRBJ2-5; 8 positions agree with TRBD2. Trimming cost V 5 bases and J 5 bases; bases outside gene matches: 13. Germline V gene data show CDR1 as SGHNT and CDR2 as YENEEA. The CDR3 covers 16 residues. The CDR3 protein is CASSHGVAGREETQYF. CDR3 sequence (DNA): TGTGCCAGCAGCCACGGAGTAGCGGGGAGGGAGGAGACCCAGTACTTC.

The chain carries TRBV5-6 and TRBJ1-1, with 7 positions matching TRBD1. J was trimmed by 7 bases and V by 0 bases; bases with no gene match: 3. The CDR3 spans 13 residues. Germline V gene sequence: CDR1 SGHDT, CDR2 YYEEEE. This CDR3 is CASSLGPGGEAFF. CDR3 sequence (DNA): TGTGCCAGCAGCTTGGGCCCAGGGGGTGAAGCTTTCTTT.

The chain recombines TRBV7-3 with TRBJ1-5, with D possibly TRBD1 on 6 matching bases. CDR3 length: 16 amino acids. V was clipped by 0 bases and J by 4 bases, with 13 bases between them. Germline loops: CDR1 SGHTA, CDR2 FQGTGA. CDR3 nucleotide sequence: TGTGCCAGCAGCTTAACTCGGAGGGGGGGAAATCAGCCCCAGCATTTT. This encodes CASSLTRRGGNQPQHF. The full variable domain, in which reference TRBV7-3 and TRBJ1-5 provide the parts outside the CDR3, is GAGVSQTPSNKVTEKGKYVELRCDPISGHTALYWYRQSLGQGPEFLIYFQGTGAADDSGLPNDRFFAVRPEGSVSTLKIQRTERGDSAVYLCASSLTRRGGNQPQHFGDGTRLSIL.

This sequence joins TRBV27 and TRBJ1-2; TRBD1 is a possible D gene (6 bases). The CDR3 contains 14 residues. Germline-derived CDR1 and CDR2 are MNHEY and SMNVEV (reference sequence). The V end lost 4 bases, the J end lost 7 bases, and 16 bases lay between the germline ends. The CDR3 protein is CASSYRGGALGYTF. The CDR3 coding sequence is TGTGCCAGCAGTTATCGGGGGGGGGCTCTTGGCTACACCTTC.

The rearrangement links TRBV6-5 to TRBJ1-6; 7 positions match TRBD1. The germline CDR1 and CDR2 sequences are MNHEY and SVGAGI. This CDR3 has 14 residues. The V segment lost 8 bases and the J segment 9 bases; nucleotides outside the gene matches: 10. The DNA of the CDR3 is TGTGCCAGCGGACCCCAGGGGGGTGGTTCACCCCTCCACTTT. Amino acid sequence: CASGPQGGGSPLHF.

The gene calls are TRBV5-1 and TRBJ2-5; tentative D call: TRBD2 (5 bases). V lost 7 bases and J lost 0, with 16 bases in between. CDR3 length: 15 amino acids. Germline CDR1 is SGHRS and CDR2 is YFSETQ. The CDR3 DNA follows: TGCGCCAGCCCGCGAGGGTCTGGGGACCAAGAGACCCAGTACTTC. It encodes CASPRGSGDQETQYF.